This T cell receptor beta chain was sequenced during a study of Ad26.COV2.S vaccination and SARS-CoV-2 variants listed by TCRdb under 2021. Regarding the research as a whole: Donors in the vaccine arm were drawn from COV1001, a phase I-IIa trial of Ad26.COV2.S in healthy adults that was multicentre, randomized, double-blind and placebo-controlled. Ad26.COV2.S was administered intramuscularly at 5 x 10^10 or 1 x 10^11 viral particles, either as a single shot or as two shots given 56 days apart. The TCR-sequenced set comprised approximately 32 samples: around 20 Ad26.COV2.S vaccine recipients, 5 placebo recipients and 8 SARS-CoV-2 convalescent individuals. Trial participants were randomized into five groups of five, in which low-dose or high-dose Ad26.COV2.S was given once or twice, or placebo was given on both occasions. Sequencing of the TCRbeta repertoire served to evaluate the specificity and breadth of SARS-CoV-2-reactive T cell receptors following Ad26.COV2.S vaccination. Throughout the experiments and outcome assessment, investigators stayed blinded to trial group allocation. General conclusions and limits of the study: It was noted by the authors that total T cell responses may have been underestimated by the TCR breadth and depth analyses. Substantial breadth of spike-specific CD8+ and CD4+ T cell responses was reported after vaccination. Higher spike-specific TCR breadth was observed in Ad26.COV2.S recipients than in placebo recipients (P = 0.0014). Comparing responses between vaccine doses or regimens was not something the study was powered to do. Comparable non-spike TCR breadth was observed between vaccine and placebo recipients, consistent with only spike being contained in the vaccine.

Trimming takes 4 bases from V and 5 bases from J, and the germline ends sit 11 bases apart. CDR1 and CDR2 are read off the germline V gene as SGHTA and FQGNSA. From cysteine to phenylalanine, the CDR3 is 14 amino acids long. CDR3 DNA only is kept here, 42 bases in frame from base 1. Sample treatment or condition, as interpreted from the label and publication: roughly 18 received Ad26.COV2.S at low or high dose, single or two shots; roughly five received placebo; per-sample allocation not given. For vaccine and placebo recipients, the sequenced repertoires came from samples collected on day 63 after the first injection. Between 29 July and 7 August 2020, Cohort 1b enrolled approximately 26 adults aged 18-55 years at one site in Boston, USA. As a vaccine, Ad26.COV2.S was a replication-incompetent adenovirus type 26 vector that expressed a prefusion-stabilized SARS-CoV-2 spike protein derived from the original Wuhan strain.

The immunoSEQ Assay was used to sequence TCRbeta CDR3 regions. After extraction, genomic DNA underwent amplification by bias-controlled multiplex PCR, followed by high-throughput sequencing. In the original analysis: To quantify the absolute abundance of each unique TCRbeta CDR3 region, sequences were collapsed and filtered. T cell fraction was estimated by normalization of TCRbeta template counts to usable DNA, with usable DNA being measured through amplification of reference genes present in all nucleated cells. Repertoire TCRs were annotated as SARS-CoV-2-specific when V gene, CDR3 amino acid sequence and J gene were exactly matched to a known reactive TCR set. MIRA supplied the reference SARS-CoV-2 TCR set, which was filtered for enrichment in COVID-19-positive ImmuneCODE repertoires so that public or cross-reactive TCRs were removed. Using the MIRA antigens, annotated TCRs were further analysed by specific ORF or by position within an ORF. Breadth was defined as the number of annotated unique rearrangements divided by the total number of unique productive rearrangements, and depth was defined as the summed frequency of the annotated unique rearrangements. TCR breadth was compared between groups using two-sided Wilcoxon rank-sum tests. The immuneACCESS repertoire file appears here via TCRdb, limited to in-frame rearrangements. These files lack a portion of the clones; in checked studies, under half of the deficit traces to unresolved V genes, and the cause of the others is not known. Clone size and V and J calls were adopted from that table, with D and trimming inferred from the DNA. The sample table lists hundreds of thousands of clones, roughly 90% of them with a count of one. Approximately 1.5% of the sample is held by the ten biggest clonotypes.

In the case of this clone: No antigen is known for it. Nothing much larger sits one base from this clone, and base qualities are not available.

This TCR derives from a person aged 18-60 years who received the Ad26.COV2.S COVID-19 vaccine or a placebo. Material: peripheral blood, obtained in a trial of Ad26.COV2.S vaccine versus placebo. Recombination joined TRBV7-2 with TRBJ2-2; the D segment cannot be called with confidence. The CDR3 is CASSWSSGTGELFF. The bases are TGTGCCAGCAGCTGGAGTAGTGGAACCGGGGAGCTGTTTTTT.